The 22 T cell receptor beta chains below come from one sample, sequenced in a study of beta chain features in type 1 diabetes. The study reverse transcribed the entire isolated RNA, so it sequenced expressed TCRB transcripts. TCRdb keeps only in-frame clones here, not all; method: immunoSEQ multiplex PCR. The table includes hundreds of thousands of clones, 17% detected once. Sequenced sample: naive CD4+ T cells from blood. Receptors were obtained from a woman in her late teens or twenties in good health.

This chain connects TRBV6-1 to TRBJ2-2; D is unclear. This CDR3 comprises 13 residues. Per germline, CDR1 MNHNS and CDR2 SASEGT. V gave up 0 bases and J gave up 4 bases, with 3 bases separating them. The CDR3 DNA follows: TGTGCCAGCAGTGAAGCAGGCACCGGGGAGCTGTTTTTT. It is translated as CASSEAGTGELFF.

This clone was seen a few times. The rearrangement links TRBV18 to TRBJ2-1, with TRBD2 matching over 9 bases. This CDR3 has 16 residues. V shed 3 bases, J shed 10 bases, and the junction held 13 bases outside the gene matches. The germline CDR1 and CDR2 sequences are KGHSH and LQKENI. The CDR3 DNA follows: TGTGCCAGCTCACCGCCGCGGGAGGGCCGGTCTAAGGAGCAGTTCTTC. It yields the protein CASSPPREGRSKEQFF.

A few counts support this clone. The chain uses TRBV2 and TRBJ2-2, with D perhaps TRBD1 or TRBD2 (5 bases each). Trimming took 7 bases from V and 5 from J, leaving 11 bases between them. CDR3 size: 13 residues. The germline V gene has CDR1 SNHLY and CDR2 FYNNEI. The CDR3 nucleotides are TGTGCCAGCACCGGGGCTGCAACCGGGGAGCTGTTTTTT. Protein sequence: CASTGAATGELFF.

This clone came up a few times. This chain joins TRBV7-9 and TRBJ2-1; D may be TRBD1 or TRBD2 (5 bases each). V dropped 3 bases and J dropped 4 bases, with 13 bases sitting between them. The CDR3 is 15 residues long. Germline V gives CDR1 SEHNR, CDR2 FQNEAQ (reference sequence). The CDR3 loop reads CASSLAGTVYNEQFF. The CDR3 nucleotides read TGTGCCAGCAGCTTGGCAGGGACGGTTTACAATGAGCAGTTCTTC.

This clone has more than one count but fewer than ten. The chain links TRBV10-3 to TRBJ2-5; a weak D match, TRBD2 (6 bases). V was shortened by 6 bases and J by 7 bases, with 15 bases between the two germline ends. Germline V gives CDR1 ENHRY, CDR2 SYGVKD. There are 13 residues in the CDR3. The CDR3 DNA reads as TGTGCCATCAGCGAGGGAGGCAGAGGGACCCAGTACTTC. Translation: CAISEGGRGTQYF.

This chain connects TRBV28 to TRBJ1-1; D is uncertain. Trimming pared 3 bases from V and 1 base from J, leaving 9 bases between. This CDR3 comprises 14 residues. Germline V gene sequence: CDR1 MDHEN, CDR2 SYDVKM. DNA of the CDR3: TGTGCCAGCAGTTTTAGGAGGGCGAACACTGAAGCTTTCTTT. Encoded protein: CASSFRRANTEAFF.

The genes are TRBV2 and TRBJ1-5, with TRBD1 as a possible D gene (5 bases). Trimming took off 8 bases at V and 0 bases at J, with 14 bases between the two ends. The CDR3 spans 15 residues. Germline V CDR1 and CDR2: SNHLY, FYNNEI. CDR3 nucleotides: TGTGCCAGCGAACGGGGGGAAGTTAGCAATCAGCCCCAGCATTTT. Translation: CASERGEVSNQPQHF.

The V call is TRBV9, the J call TRBJ1-2, with D uncertain. V lost 4 bases, J lost 1 base, and 8 bases lay in between. Per the germline V gene, CDR1 is SGDLS and CDR2 is YYNGEE. This CDR3 spans 13 amino acids. The CDR3 DNA follows: TGTGCCAGCAGCCCCGGGGTTAACTATGGCTACACCTTC. Amino acids: CASSPGVNYGYTF.

There are a few counts of this clone. CDR3 protein: CASTTANTDTQYF. The CDR3 DNA reads as TGTGCCAGCACGACGGCTAACACAGATACGCAGTATTTT. V and J are TRBV25-1 and TRBJ2-3; D gene uncertain. V was cut by 7 bases and J by 2 bases, with 10 bases left in between. The germline gives CDR1 MGHDK, CDR2 SYGVNS. CDR3 length: 13 residues.

Turning to this clone: The sample has other DNA sequences that encode this CDR3 too. The chain recombines TRBV9 with TRBJ2-5; no firm D call. The length of the CDR3 is 13 residues. Trimming took 0 bases from V and 5 from J, leaving 8 bases between them. Germline values: CDR1 SGDLS, CDR2 YYNGEE. The CDR3 DNA reads as TGTGCCAGCAGCGTAGTCGTGGGGGAGACCCAGTACTTC. It specifies CASSVVVGETQYF.

The V gene is TRBV7-9, the J gene TRBJ1-1, with TRBD1 matching over 7 bases. The germline CDR1 and CDR2 sequences are SEHNR and FQNEAQ (reference sequence). V lost 1 base, J lost 5 bases, and 4 bases stayed unmatched. There are 14 residues in the CDR3. CDR3 coding DNA: TGTGCCAGCAGCTTAGAACAGGGGACGACTGAAGCTTTCTTT. It is translated as CASSLEQGTTEAFF.

The chain joins TRBV7-9 to TRBJ2-3, with 10 bases aligning to TRBD2. Germline CDR1 is SEHNR and CDR2 is FQNEAQ (reference sequence). Germline trimming cut 5 bases from V and 14 bases from J; bases unmatched to any gene: 19. CDR3 size: 16 residues. CDR3 in amino acids: CASSPPGVAGGRGLYF. For the CDR3, the DNA is TGTGCCAGCAGCCCCCCGGGGGTAGCGGGAGGTCGAGGGTTGTATTTT.

This sequence joins TRBV4-3 and TRBJ2-5; possibly TRBD1 for D (6 bases). The CDR3 contains 13 residues. Trimming shortened V by 2 bases and J by 3 bases, and 7 bases separated the two germline ends. Germline-derived CDR1 and CDR2 are LGHNA and YSLEER. The CDR3 sequence: CASSQHREETQYF. The CDR3 DNA is TGCGCCAGCAGCCAACACAGGGAAGAGACCCAGTACTTC.

The chain couples TRBV5-6 to TRBJ2-7, with 10 bases matching TRBD1. V gave up 4 bases and J gave up 3 bases; unmatched junction bases: 4. CDR1 SGHDT and CDR2 YYEEEE come from the germline V gene. The length of the CDR3 is 14 residues. The CDR3, as DNA: TGTGCCAGCAGCCATAGGACAGGGGGCTACGAGCAGTACTTC. It codes for CASSHRTGGYEQYF.

This clone was picked up a small number of times. V usage is TRBV18 and J usage is TRBJ1-2, with 9 bases lining up with TRBD1. This CDR3 comprises 13 residues. With V trimmed by 3 bases and J by 6 bases, 2 bases remained unmatched. Germline V lookup: CDR1 KGHSH, CDR2 LQKENI. CDR3 nucleotide sequence: TGTGCCAGCTCACCGGGACAGGGAGATGGCTACACCTTC. Residues: CASSPGQGDGYTF.

A few counts support this clone. The CDR3 DNA reads as TGTGCCAGCCTGAGACAGACGAACACTGAAGCTTTCTTT. Its translation is CASLRQTNTEAFF. The V call is TRBV18, the J call TRBJ1-1; a weak D match, TRBD1 (5 bases). CDR3 length equals 13 residues. V lost 8 bases and J lost 1, with 11 bases in between. Germline CDR1 KGHSH, CDR2 LQKENI. The full variable domain, in which reference TRBV18 and TRBJ1-1 provide the parts outside the CDR3, is NAGVMQNPRHLVRRRGQEARLRCSPMKGHSHVYWYRQLPEEGLKFMVYLQKENIIDESGMPKERFSAEFPKEGPSILRIQQVVRGDSAAYFCASLRQTNTEAFFGQGTRLTVV.

The table lists this clone with a few counts. This chain connects TRBV6-6 to TRBJ1-2; 7 nucleotides match TRBD1. CDR3 size: 14 residues. Germline V gene sequence: CDR1 MNHNY, CDR2 SVGAGI (reference sequence). After removal of 5 bases from V and 4 bases from J, the junction contained 7 bases not matched to a gene. CDR3 sequence (DNA): TGTGCCAGCAGTAATACAGGGGCCCCCTATGGCTACACCTTC. Its translation: CASSNTGAPYGYTF.

The table lists this clone with a few counts. The rearrangement links TRBV28 to TRBJ2-5; the D gene is possibly TRBD2 (7 bases). The CDR3 runs 17 residues. Trimming cost V 5 bases and J 2 bases, with 21 bases left between them. The germline gives CDR1 MDHEN, CDR2 SYDVKM. The CDR3 protein is CASSPRLRGRVQETQYF. CDR3 coding DNA: TGTGCCAGCAGTCCAAGGCTGAGGGGGAGGGTGCAAGAGACCCAGTACTTC.

This clone has only a few counts. V is TRBV7-9 and J is TRBJ2-7, with 8 bases fitting TRBD1. Germline V CDR1 and CDR2: SEHNR, FQNEAQ (reference sequence). The J segment lost 5 bases and the V segment lost 5 bases, leaving 2 bases of the junction unmatched. The CDR3 spans 12 residues. The CDR3: CASSPTGDEQYF. CDR3 DNA: TGTGCCAGCAGCCCGACAGGGGACGAGCAGTACTTC.

DNA for the CDR3: TGTGCCAGCAGCCCATGGACTAGCGGGAGGGGTGCAGATACGCAGTATTTT. Its translation: CASSPWTSGRGADTQYF. V and J are TRBV11-2 and TRBJ2-3; 15 positions match TRBD2. The CDR3 is made up of 17 amino acids. Germline CDR1 SGHAT, CDR2 FQNNGV. With 5 bases clipped from V and 4 bases from J, the junction kept 7 bases outside the gene matches. Drawing the rest from reference TRBV11-2 and TRBJ2-3, the complete variable domain is EAGVAQSPRYKIIEKRQSVAFWCNPISGHATLYWYQQILGQGPKLLIQFQNNGVVDDSQLPKDRFSAERLKGVDSTLKIQPAKLEDSAVYLCASSPWTSGRGADTQYFGPGTRLTVL.

This sequence joins TRBV27 and TRBJ2-2; D is unclear. The germline V and J ends were trimmed by 5 bases and 1 base, with 17 bases remaining between them. From germline, CDR1 is MNHEY and CDR2 SMNVEV (reference sequence). The CDR3 consists of 17 residues. The CDR3 loop is CASSHLLNGQNTGELFF. CDR3 in DNA: TGTGCCAGCAGTCACCTACTGAACGGGCAGAACACCGGGGAGCTGTTTTTT.

The rearrangement links TRBV11-2 to TRBJ2-2; tentative D call: TRBD2 (6 bases). Looked up from germline, CDR1 is SGHAT and CDR2 is FQNNGV. CDR3 size: 16 residues. V lost 3 bases, J lost 7 bases, and 18 bases lay in between. The DNA for the CDR3 is TGTGCCAGCAGCTTCCAATTTGCGGGACGGAGCGGGGAGCTGTTTTTT. Translating gives CASSFQFAGRSGELFF.